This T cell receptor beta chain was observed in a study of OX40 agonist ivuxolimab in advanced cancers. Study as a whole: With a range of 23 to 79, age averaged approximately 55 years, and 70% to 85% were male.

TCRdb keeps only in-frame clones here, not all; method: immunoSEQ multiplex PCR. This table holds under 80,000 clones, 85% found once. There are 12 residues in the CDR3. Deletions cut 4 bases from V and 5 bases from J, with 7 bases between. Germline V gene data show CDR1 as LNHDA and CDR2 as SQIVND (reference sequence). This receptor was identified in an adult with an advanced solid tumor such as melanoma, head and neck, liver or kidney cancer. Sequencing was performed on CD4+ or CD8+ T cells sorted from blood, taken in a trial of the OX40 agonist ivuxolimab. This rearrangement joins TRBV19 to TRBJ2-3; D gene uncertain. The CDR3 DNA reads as TGTGCCAGTAGTAACCTAGGAGATACGCAGTATTTT. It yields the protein CASSNLGDTQYF.